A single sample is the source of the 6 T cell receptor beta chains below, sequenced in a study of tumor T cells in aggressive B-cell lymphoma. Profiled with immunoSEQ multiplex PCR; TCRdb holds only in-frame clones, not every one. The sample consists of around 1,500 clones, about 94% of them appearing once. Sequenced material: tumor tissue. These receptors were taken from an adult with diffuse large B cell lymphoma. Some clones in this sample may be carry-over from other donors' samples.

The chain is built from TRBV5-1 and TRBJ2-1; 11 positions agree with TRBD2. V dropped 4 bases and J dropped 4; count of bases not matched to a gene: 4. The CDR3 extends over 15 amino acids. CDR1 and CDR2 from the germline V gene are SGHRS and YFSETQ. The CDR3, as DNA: TGCGCCAGCAGCGCAGCTAGCGGGGGGTACAATGAGCAGTTCTTC. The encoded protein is CASSAASGGYNEQFF.

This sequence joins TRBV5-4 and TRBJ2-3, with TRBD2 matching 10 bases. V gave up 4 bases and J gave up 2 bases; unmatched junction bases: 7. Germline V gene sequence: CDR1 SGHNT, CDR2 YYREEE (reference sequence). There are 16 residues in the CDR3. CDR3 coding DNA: TGTGCCAGCAGCCGAGGACTAGCGGACTACACAGATACGCAGTATTTT. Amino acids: CASSRGLADYTDTQYF. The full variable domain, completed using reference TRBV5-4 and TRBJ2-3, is ETGVTQSPTHLIKTRGQQVTLRCSSQSGHNTVSWYQQALGQGPQFIFQYYREEENGRGNFPPRFSGLQFPNYSSELNVNALELDDSALYLCASSRGLADYTDTQYFGPGTRLTVL.

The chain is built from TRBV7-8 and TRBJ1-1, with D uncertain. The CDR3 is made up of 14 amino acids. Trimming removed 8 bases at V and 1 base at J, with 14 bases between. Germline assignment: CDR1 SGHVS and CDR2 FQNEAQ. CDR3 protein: CASFKGGGNTEAFF. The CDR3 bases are TGTGCCAGCTTCAAGGGAGGCGGGAACACTGAAGCTTTCTTT.

This CDR3 is CASSQDIGGNSYEQYF. CDR3 coding DNA: TGTGCCAGCAGCCAAGATATCGGGGGGAATTCCTACGAGCAGTACTTC. The J gene is TRBJ2-5, the V gene TRBV4-2; 7 bases align to TRBD2. Judging by the DNA end, TRBJ2-7 fits better; the J call may be wrong. Germline V gives CDR1 LGHNA, CDR2 YNFKEQ. The CDR3 sequence is 16 residues long.

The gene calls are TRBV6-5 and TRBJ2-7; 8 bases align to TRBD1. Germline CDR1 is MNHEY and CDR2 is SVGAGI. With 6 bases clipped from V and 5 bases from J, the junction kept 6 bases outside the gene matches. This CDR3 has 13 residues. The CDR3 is CASRWTGMNEQYF. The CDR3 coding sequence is TGTGCCAGCAGATGGACAGGGATGAACGAGCAGTACTTC.

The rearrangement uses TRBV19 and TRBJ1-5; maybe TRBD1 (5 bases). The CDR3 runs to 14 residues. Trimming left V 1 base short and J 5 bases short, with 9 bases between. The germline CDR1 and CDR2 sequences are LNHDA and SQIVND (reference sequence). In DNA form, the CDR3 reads TGTGCCAGTAGTATAGTAGGGGTGCATCAGCCCCAGCATTTT. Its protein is CASSIVGVHQPQHF. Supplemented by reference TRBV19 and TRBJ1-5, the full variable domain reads DGGITQSPKYLFRKEGQNVTLSCEQNLNHDAMYWYRQDPGQGLRLIYYSQIVNDFQKGDIAEGYSVSREKKESFPLTVTSAQKNPTAFYLCASSIVGVHQPQHFGDGTRLSIL.